This TCR beta chain appears in the sequencing data of a study of cytomegalovirus exposure and HLA in healthy donors. Points from the study as a whole: Productive rates of about 87% or about 30% were seen for most TCR beta V segments in an earlier analysis. In presence/absence analyses, roughly uniform sequencing depth across donors was assumed. The investigators catalogued under 200 TCR beta chains as cytomegalovirus-associated. Common viral pathogens seemed to be connected with several of the most significant clusters, according to a later analysis.

The CDR3 consists of 11 residues. Trimming cost V 2 bases and J 8 bases, with 6 bases left between them. Germline V lookup: CDR1 SNHLY, CDR2 FYNNEI. PCR amplification relied on 60 Vbeta primers (plus 13 Jbeta primers). Method: immunoSEQ multiplex PCR; TCRdb's copy keeps in-frame clones and lacks some. In the table there are more than 25,000 clones, approximately 70% of which are singletons. Comments on this clone: What it recognizes is unknown.

This clonotype was obtained from a woman aged 50 to 65 in good health and CMV-seronegative. J is TRBJ1-1 and V is TRBV2; D is uncertain. Specimen: PBMCs. CDR3 residues: CASSEMAEAFF. The CDR3 DNA reads TGTGCCAGCAGTGAAATGGCCGAAGCTTTCTTT.